A single sample is the source of the 18 T cell receptor beta chains below, sequenced in a study of shared clonotypes between healthy human individuals. TCRdb's table, derived via immunoSEQ multiplex PCR, lists solely in-frame clones and lacks some. This sample has some 2,000,000 clones, with 85% to 95% found just once. The sample consisted of naive CD4+ T cells sorted from blood. Subset meaning: CD45RA+ positively selected. These receptors were taken from a man younger than 35 in good health.

This chain uses TRBV5-4 with TRBJ2-2; D is uncertain. Trimming took 4 bases from V and 0 from J, leaving 13 bases between them. Germline CDR1 and CDR2: SGHNT and YYREEE (reference sequence). This CDR3 contains 16 residues. The CDR3 DNA reads as TGTGCCAGCAGCCTGAAGAGCGCCACGAACACCGGGGAGCTGTTTTTT. Its protein product is CASSLKSATNTGELFF.

This sequence joins TRBV18 and TRBJ2-7, with 7 bases that match TRBD2. The CDR3 runs to 14 residues. Germline V gene sequence: CDR1 KGHSH, CDR2 LQKENI. V gave up 6 bases and J gave up 4 bases; unmatched junction bases: 9. Here the CDR3 DNA reads TGTGCCAGCTCCTCCGCGACTAGCAGTTACGAGCAGTACTTC. The encoded protein is CASSSATSSYEQYF.

The chain links TRBV27 to TRBJ1-6, with 9 positions matching TRBD1. The CDR3 loop spans 16 amino acids. Germline V lookup: CDR1 MNHEY, CDR2 SMNVEV (reference sequence). V dropped 5 bases and J dropped 4; count of bases not matched to a gene: 6. CDR3 loop: CASSLGQGLYNSPLHF. Here the CDR3 DNA reads TGTGCCAGCAGTCTCGGACAGGGGCTTTATAATTCACCCCTCCACTTT.

The chain employs TRBV18 and TRBJ2-1; 8 positions agree with TRBD2. Germline lookup yields CDR1 KGHSH and CDR2 LQKENI. Trimming at V came to 1 base and at J to 3 bases, leaving 5 bases not matched to a gene. There are 16 residues in the CDR3. CDR3 loop: CASSPLPSGSYNEQFF. CDR3 bases: TGTGCCAGCTCACCACTGCCGAGCGGGAGCTACAATGAGCAGTTCTTC. Based on the CDR3 plus reference TRBV18 and TRBJ2-1, the full variable domain is NAGVMQNPRHLVRRRGQEARLRCSPMKGHSHVYWYRQLPEEGLKFMVYLQKENIIDESGMPKERFSAEFPKEGPSILRIQQVVRGDSAAYFCASSPLPSGSYNEQFFGPGTRLTVL.

The chain employs TRBV19 and TRBJ2-5; D unresolved. The CDR3 spans 13 residues. Germline V gene lookup returns CDR1 LNHDA and CDR2 SQIVND (reference sequence). V lost 5 bases and J 4 bases, leaving 11 bases between the germline ends. The DNA of the CDR3 is TGTGCCAGTAGTTATGGGTATAGAGAGACCCAGTACTTC. Translating gives CASSYGYRETQYF.

The chain has TRBV5-4 and TRBJ1-2; TRBD1 agrees at 9 bases. V dropped 4 bases and J dropped 8; count of bases not matched to a gene: 9. CDR1 is SGHNT, CDR2 YYREEE, per germline (reference sequence). The CDR3 runs to 14 residues. CDR3 in amino acids: CASSTGQGRGGYTF. The CDR3 DNA reads as TGTGCCAGCAGCACGGGACAGGGACGAGGAGGCTACACCTTC.

In regard to this clone: This CDR3 is also generated by other DNA sequences in the sample. V is TRBV5-4 and J is TRBJ2-5; the D gene is possibly TRBD2 (7 bases). V was clipped by 2 bases and J by 5 bases, with 10 bases between them. Germline lookup yields CDR1 SGHNT and CDR2 YYREEE (reference sequence). The CDR3 is made up of 13 amino acids. DNA for the CDR3: TGTGCCAGCAGCTTAGGGGGGGAGGAGACCCAGTACTTC. This translates into CASSLGGEETQYF. The full variable domain, with the rest looked up from reference TRBV5-4 and TRBJ2-5, is ETGVTQSPTHLIKTRGQQVTLRCSSQSGHNTVSWYQQALGQGPQFIFQYYREEENGRGNFPPRFSGLQFPNYSSELNVNALELDDSALYLCASSLGGEETQYFGPGTRLLVL.

The rearrangement uses TRBV14 and TRBJ1-6; D not resolved. The CDR3 runs to 13 residues. The germline V gene encodes CDR1 SGHDN and CDR2 FVKESK. Trimming removed 0 bases at V and 10 bases at J, with 7 bases between. The CDR3 region is CASSQELRSPLHF. In DNA form, the CDR3 reads TGTGCCAGCAGCCAAGAGCTGAGATCACCCCTCCACTTT.

About this clone itself: The same CDR3 also results from other DNA sequences found in this sample. This sequence joins TRBV5-1 and TRBJ2-7; 8 bases are a match to TRBD1. The trim removed 4 bases at V and 4 bases at J, leaving 7 bases unmatched. The CDR3 has 14 amino acids. In germline, CDR1 is SGHRS, CDR2 YFSETQ. CDR3 sequence: CASSSGQGAYEQYF. CDR3 nucleotide sequence: TGCGCCAGCAGCAGCGGACAGGGCGCGTACGAGCAGTACTTC.

V gene TRBV27 combines with J gene TRBJ2-7, with 15 nucleotides matching TRBD2. Trimming took 0 bases from V and 5 from J; bases not matched to a gene: 8. Germline CDR1 reads MNHEY; CDR2 reads SMNVEV (reference sequence). The CDR3 is made up of 18 amino acids. CDR3 sequence (DNA): TGTGCCAGCAGTTTATCCCCCGGACTAGCGGGGGGGCCGCACGAGCAGTACTTC. Protein product: CASSLSPGLAGGPHEQYF.

The CDR3 DNA sequence: TGTGCCAGCAGCCGAAAGAACCTAGGGACCCAGTACTTC. This codes for CASSRKNLGTQYF. The chain recombines TRBV14 with TRBJ2-5; D is unclear. CDR1 is SGHDN and CDR2 is FVKESK in the germline V gene. V lost 4 bases, J lost 7 bases, and 13 bases lay in between. The CDR3 loop spans 13 amino acids.

This chain links TRBV10-3 with TRBJ2-2, with D tentatively TRBD1 or TRBD2 (5 bases each). CDR1 is ENHRY, CDR2 SYGVKD, per germline. V was shortened by 4 bases and J by 2 bases, with 17 bases between the two germline ends. The CDR3 length is 17 residues. The CDR3 loop reads CAISGPLGAPNTGELFF. The CDR3 nucleotides are TGTGCCATCAGTGGGCCGCTCGGGGCCCCTAACACCGGGGAGCTGTTTTTT.

This chain links TRBV2 with TRBJ2-7; D unclear. The germline CDR1 and CDR2 sequences are SNHLY and FYNNEI. The CDR3 is 14 amino acids. V shed 3 bases and J shed 6 bases, with 15 bases lying between them. CDR3 coding DNA: TGTGCCAGCAGTGAGGAACTCAGTTTTCTCGAGCAGTACTTC. It codes for CASSEELSFLEQYF.

This clone was seen just once. Other DNA sequences from this sample encode an identical CDR3 as well. The gene calls are TRBV10-3 and TRBJ1-4; D not certain. V was shortened by 2 bases and J by 5 bases, with 6 bases between the two germline ends. CDR1 and CDR2 from the germline V gene are ENHRY and SYGVKD. This CDR3 has 13 amino acids. CDR3 nucleotides: TGTGCCATCAGTGAGGGTGGCAATGAAAAACTGTTTTTT. Its translation is CAISEGGNEKLFF.

The V call is TRBV7-3, the J call TRBJ2-7; 8 nucleotides match TRBD1. This CDR3 spans 14 amino acids. Trimming at V came to 0 bases and at J to 5 bases, leaving 3 bases not matched to a gene. Germline V gene lookup returns CDR1 SGHTA and CDR2 FQGTGA. The CDR3 coding sequence is TGTGCCAGCAGCTTAACTGGACAGGGTAACGAGCAGTACTTC. Protein product: CASSLTGQGNEQYF. The whole variable domain, filled in from reference TRBV7-3 and TRBJ2-7, reads GAGVSQTPSNKVTEKGKYVELRCDPISGHTALYWYRQSLGQGPEFLIYFQGTGAADDSGLPNDRFFAVRPEGSVSTLKIQRTERGDSAVYLCASSLTGQGNEQYFGPGTRLTVT.

The V and J genes are TRBV18 and TRBJ2-7, with 7 nucleotides matching TRBD2. Germline V gene lookup returns CDR1 KGHSH and CDR2 LQKENI. Trimming took 3 bases from V and 4 from J; bases not matched to a gene: 3. The length of the CDR3 is 13 residues. In nucleotides, the CDR3 is TGTGCCAGCTCACCGGACGGGGGGTACGAGCAGTACTTC. Residues: CASSPDGGYEQYF.

V usage is TRBV10-3 and J usage is TRBJ1-3; D gene uncertain. V lost 4 bases and J lost 0, with 10 bases in between. The CDR3 runs to 15 residues. Germline V CDR1 and CDR2: ENHRY, SYGVKD. CDR3 sequence reads: CAISGTLTSGNTIYF. Written as DNA, the CDR3 is TGTGCCATCAGTGGGACGCTCACCTCTGGAAACACCATATATTTT.

The chain links TRBV19 to TRBJ1-2; D is unclear. The CDR3 extends over 13 amino acids. Germline V CDR1 and CDR2: LNHDA, SQIVND (reference sequence). V was cut by 6 bases and J by 8 bases, with 16 bases left in between. CDR3 region: CASSPPGSYGYTF. CDR3 coding DNA: TGTGCCAGTAGCCCCCCCGGGTCCTACGGCTACACCTTC.